The next 9 T cell receptor beta chains were all read from a single sample in a study of cytomegalovirus exposure and HLA in healthy donors (dated by TCRdb to about 2017). The protocol used for the library was the immunoSEQ multiplex PCR assay. A mixture of 60 forward primers for TCR Vbeta segments and 13 reverse primers for TCR Jbeta segments was used in the multiplex PCR. Drawn from immuneACCESS, this table holds only the in-frame rearrangements with V and J called that TCRdb kept. Clones are partly lost; checked studies trace under half to an unresolved V gene and leave the rest unexplained. The sample includes roughly 45,000 clones, with less than 75% observed a single time. The ten biggest clones cover about 12% of the sample. The sequenced sample consisted of PBMCs. These receptors all come from a man in his sixties in good health and CMV-seropositive.

This chain joins TRBV5-6 and TRBJ2-3; weak D call: TRBD1 (6 bases). Deletions cut 5 bases from V and 0 bases from J, with 10 bases between. CDR1 SGHDT and CDR2 YYEEEE come from the germline V gene. CDR3 length: 14 amino acids. The DNA for the CDR3 is TGTGCCAGCAGGTTAGACAGGAGCACAGATACGCAGTATTTT. Its translation: CASRLDRSTDTQYF.

This chain links TRBV7-9 with TRBJ2-7, with a possible D match to TRBD1 (6 bases). Looked up from germline, CDR1 is SEHNR and CDR2 is FQNEAQ (reference sequence). The ends were cut back, 3 bases at V and 5 bases at J, with 11 bases in the middle. CDR3 size: 13 residues. DNA of the CDR3: TGTGCCAGCAGCTTCCTCAGGGGCGACGAGCAGTACTTC. Translated: CASSFLRGDEQYF.

In this sample, this clone turned up a few times. This rearrangement joins TRBV9 to TRBJ2-7; 9 bases line up with TRBD1. V trimming: 3 bases; J trimming: 1 base; junction bases outside the gene matches: 5. The CDR3 sequence is 15 residues long. Germline-derived CDR1 and CDR2 are SGDLS and YYNGEE. The CDR3 region has the DNA TGTGCCAGCAGCGCCCTCGGGACAGGGTCCTACGAGCAGTACTTC. It is translated as CASSALGTGSYEQYF.

The gene calls are TRBV13 and TRBJ1-1, with D perhaps TRBD1 (5 bases). Between the trimmed V and J ends, which lost 1 base and 4 bases, there was a span of 7 bases. Germline-derived CDR1 and CDR2 are PRHDT and FYEKMQ (reference sequence). The CDR3 runs 13 residues. CDR3 nucleotides: TGTGCCAGCAGCTTAGCGGGGGGCACTGAAGCTTTCTTT. Its translation: CASSLAGGTEAFF.

The chain joins TRBV5-5 to TRBJ1-2; possible D gene TRBD1, 6 bases. From germline, CDR1 is SGHKS and CDR2 YYEKEE (reference sequence). The CDR3 has 15 residues. Deletions cut 4 bases from V and 0 bases from J, with 13 bases between. The chain's CDR3 is CASSDDRISNYGYTF. The CDR3 DNA reads as TGTGCCAGCAGCGACGACAGGATCTCTAACTATGGCTACACCTTC.

The V call is TRBV27, the J call TRBJ2-5; a possible D gene is TRBD1 (6 bases). The germline gives CDR1 MNHEY, CDR2 SMNVEV (reference sequence). V lost 5 bases and J 5 bases, leaving 15 bases between the germline ends. The CDR3 contains 14 residues. CDR3 region: CASSGNRVGETQYF. CDR3 DNA: TGTGCCAGCAGTGGGAACAGGGTTGGGGAGACCCAGTACTTC.

A few counts support this clone. The chain combines TRBV13 with TRBJ1-1; tentative D call: TRBD1 (5 bases). CDR3 size: 15 residues. Germline lookup yields CDR1 PRHDT and CDR2 FYEKMQ (reference sequence). Trimming took off 0 bases at V and 7 bases at J, with 15 bases between the two ends. CDR3 nucleotide sequence: TGTGCCAGCAGCTTAGGACGGGGGGGATACTATGAAGCTTTCTTT. This gives the protein CASSLGRGGYYEAFF.

The chain is built from TRBV6-1 and TRBJ1-2; 7 nucleotides align to TRBD1. CDR1 is MNHNS, CDR2 SASEGT, per germline. The CDR3 has 14 amino acids. Germline trimming cut 1 base from V and 7 bases from J; bases unmatched to any gene: 6. CDR3 DNA: TGTGCCAGCAGTGAAGTGCGAGGGGGCGGTGGCTACACCTTC. Translating gives CASSEVRGGGGYTF.

V gene TRBV5-4 combines with J gene TRBJ2-7, with D tentatively TRBD1 (6 bases). The V gene lost 2 bases and the J gene lost 7 bases, with 13 bases spanning the gap. Germline V gene data show CDR1 as SGHNT and CDR2 as YYREEE (reference sequence). The CDR3 has 13 amino acids. The DNA for the CDR3 is TGTGCCAGCAGCTTTCAGGGGCAGGGGGAGCAGTACTTC. This codes for CASSFQGQGEQYF.